These 31 T cell receptor beta chains came from one sample sequenced in a study of T-cell memory formation after mild COVID-19. One entry per CDR3 protein results from TCRdb running MiXCR on the 5' RACE reads. The sample lists tens of thousands of distinct CDR3 sequences; roughly 25% were seen once. Sequencing was performed on PBMCs or a T cell subset sorted from them (not recorded which). All receptors derive from a man between 18 and 35 years old who had mild COVID-19 (a few samples of this study predate the infection). Cell type and time point are not known.

The J gene is TRBJ2-3, the V gene TRBV11-2, with D maybe TRBD1 (6 bases). Per germline, CDR1 SGHAT and CDR2 FQNNGV. The CDR3 extends over 16 amino acids. With 5 bases removed from V and 2 bases from J, the gap between germline ends came to 17 bases. The CDR3 region is CASSQKTGRLTDTQYF. In DNA, the CDR3 is TGTGCCAGCAGCCAAAAGACAGGCCGGCTCACAGATACGCAGTATTTT.

The chain carries TRBV29-1 and TRBJ1-1, with D perhaps matching TRBD1 (6 bases). Per germline, CDR1 SQVTM and CDR2 ANQGSEA. The CDR3 consists of 11 residues. Trimming shortened V by 7 bases and J by 6 bases, and 12 bases separated the two germline ends. The CDR3 bases are TGCAGCGCTGGGGGGCGGCCTGAAGCTTTCTTT. Protein: CSAGGRPEAFF.

The V and J genes are TRBV4-1 and TRBJ2-2; TRBD2 matches 9 bases. This CDR3 is 18 amino acids long. Germline CDR1 is MGHRA and CDR2 is YSYEKL. The V segment lost 2 bases and the J segment 1 base; nucleotides outside the gene matches: 8. The CDR3 is CASSQRGLAGMNTGELFF. The DNA of the CDR3 is TGCGCCAGCAGCCAAAGAGGGCTAGCGGGGATGAACACCGGGGAGCTGTTTTTT.

V usage is TRBV7-2 and J usage is TRBJ2-5; TRBD2 is a possible D gene (7 bases). V dropped 5 bases and J dropped 3 bases, with 25 bases sitting between them. Per germline, CDR1 SGHTA and CDR2 FQGNSA. This CDR3 contains 18 residues. Written as DNA, the CDR3 is TGTGCCAGCAGCCTTTACGTCGGGGGGCCGGGTCTGGAAGAGACCCAGTACTTC. Translated: CASSLYVGGPGLEETQYF.

The chain has TRBV6-2 or TRBV6-3 and TRBJ2-5; possible D gene TRBD2, 8 bases. The V and J ends lost 2 bases and 2 bases respectively, with 27 bases between them. Germline V gene data show CDR1 as MNHEY and CDR2 as SVGEGT. The CDR3 is 20 amino acids. As DNA, the CDR3 is TGTGCCAGCAGTTACGCGAGGAGGACAGGCCTGGGACTAGTACAAGAGACCCAGTACTTC. It yields the protein CASSYARRTGLGLVQETQYF.

The chain uses TRBV2 and TRBJ2-5, with no clear D. CDR1 and CDR2 (germline): SNHLY, FYNNEI. This CDR3 is built from 16 residues. V was trimmed by 1 base and J by 1 base, leaving 13 bases between them. The CDR3 DNA is TGTGCCAGCAGTGAAGGGTGGGCACGGAGCCAAGAGACCCAGTACTTC. Residues: CASSEGWARSQETQYF.

This clonotype was detected only a few times. The chain combines TRBV20-1 with TRBJ1-2; D unclear. There are 12 residues in the CDR3. Per germline, CDR1 DFQATT and CDR2 SNEGSKA (reference sequence). Trimming left V 5 bases short and J 3 bases short, with 10 bases between. The CDR3 protein is CSAGKRDYGYTF. The CDR3 DNA reads TGCAGTGCTGGTAAAAGGGACTATGGCTACACCTTC.

V usage is TRBV7-2 and J usage is TRBJ1-2; D gene uncertain. The CDR3 has 15 residues. V lost 5 bases and J 6 bases, leaving 19 bases between the germline ends. Germline-derived CDR1 and CDR2 are SGHTA and FQGNSA. The CDR3 region is CASSTRTGWGDGYTF. The CDR3 nucleotides read TGTGCCAGCAGCACTAGGACCGGGTGGGGAGATGGCTACACCTTC. Complete variable domain (other parts from reference TRBV7-2 and TRBJ1-2): GAGVSQSPSNKVTEKGKDVELRCDPISGHTALYWYRQSLGQGLEFLIYFQGNSAPDKSGLPSDRFSAERTGGSVSTLTIQRTQQEDSAVYLCASSTRTGWGDGYTFGSGTRLTVV.

This clonotype was picked up a small number of times. V is TRBV29-1 and J is TRBJ2-3, with D possibly TRBD1 on 6 matching bases. Trimming removed 4 bases from V and 6 bases from J, with 20 bases in between. Germline loops: CDR1 SQVTM, CDR2 ANQGSEA. This CDR3 has 15 amino acids. CDR3 DNA: TGCAGCGTTGTATTGTCAGGGGTAGTGTCCGATACGCAGTATTTT. Its protein is CSVVLSGVVSDTQYF.

This chain joins TRBV27 and TRBJ2-3, with 10 positions matching TRBD2. From germline, CDR1 is MNHEY and CDR2 SMNVEV (reference sequence). The CDR3 consists of 15 residues. After removal of 6 bases from V and 6 bases from J, the junction contained 9 bases not matched to a gene. The CDR3 sequence: CASRPSGGAADTQYF. CDR3 in DNA: TGTGCCAGCAGACCCAGCGGGGGGGCCGCGGATACGCAGTATTTT.

This clonotype showed up just a few times. The chain carries TRBV4-1 and TRBJ2-2; 8 bases match TRBD1. Germline loops: CDR1 MGHRA, CDR2 YSYEKL. Germline trimming cut 3 bases from V and 6 bases from J; bases unmatched to any gene: 9. The CDR3 sequence is 16 residues long. As DNA, the CDR3 is TGCGCCAGCAGCCAGCGACACAGGGGGTTAGCCGGGGAGCTGTTTTTT. Amino acid sequence: CASSQRHRGLAGELFF.

This chain joins TRBV7-9 and TRBJ2-1, with D perhaps matching TRBD1 or TRBD2 (5 bases each). This CDR3 region has 17 residues. Germline V gene data show CDR1 as SEHNR and CDR2 as FQNEAQ (reference sequence). Trimming took off 5 bases at V and 1 base at J, with 18 bases between the two ends. Here the CDR3 DNA reads TGTGCCAGCAGCCCGGCCTTTTCCGGGGCGTCCTACAATGAGCAGTTCTTC. This gives the protein CASSPAFSGASYNEQFF. The whole variable domain, remainder taken from reference TRBV7-9 and TRBJ2-1, is DTGVSQNPRHKITKRGQNVTFRCDPISEHNRLYWYRQTLGQGPEFLTYFQNEAQLEKSRLLSDRFSAERPKGSFSTLEIQRTEQGDSAMYLCASSPAFSGASYNEQFFGPGTRLTVL.

The V call is TRBV4-1, the J call TRBJ2-7; 7 nucleotides match TRBD1. The V and J ends lost 5 bases and 1 base, in that order; junction bases with no gene match: 2. The CDR3 spans 13 residues. Germline CDR1 and CDR2: MGHRA and YSYEKL. The CDR3 DNA follows: TGCGCCAGCAGCTCGGACAGGTCCTACGAGCAGTACTTC. It is translated as CASSSDRSYEQYF.

This clonotype was counted between two and nine times. This rearrangement joins TRBV4-1 to TRBJ2-3; the match to TRBD1 covers 8 bases. Trimming at V came to 7 bases and at J to 4 bases, leaving 7 bases not matched to a gene. Germline V gene data show CDR1 as MGHRA and CDR2 as YSYEKL. This CDR3 has 14 amino acids. The CDR3 protein is CASMSGGESDTQYF. The DNA of the CDR3 is TGCGCCAGCATGTCAGGGGGCGAGTCAGATACGCAGTATTTT.

This chain connects TRBV29-1 to TRBJ2-5; D ambiguous. Looked up from germline, CDR1 is SQVTM and CDR2 is ANQGSEA. The germline V and J ends were trimmed by 3 bases and 12 bases, with 11 bases remaining between them. This CDR3 comprises 10 residues. As DNA, the CDR3 is TGCAGCGTTGAGGCAACTATCGAGTACTTC. Translating gives CSVEATIEYF.

The J gene is TRBJ2-3, the V gene TRBV9, with 9 bases fitting TRBD1. Trimming cost V 4 bases and J 6 bases; bases outside gene matches: 6. This CDR3 region has 14 residues. Germline CDR1 reads SGDLS; CDR2 reads YYNGEE. In DNA form, the CDR3 reads TGTGCCAGCAGCCCATGGGACAGGGTCGATACGCAGTATTTT. It yields the protein CASSPWDRVDTQYF.

This chain joins TRBV4-1 and TRBJ2-5; 8 nucleotides line up with TRBD1. Germline V gene data show CDR1 as MGHRA and CDR2 as YSYEKL. This CDR3 is built from 15 residues. J was trimmed by 3 bases and V by 1 base; bases with no gene match: 4. CDR3: CASSQVPDREETQYF. The CDR3 DNA sequence: TGCGCCAGCAGCCAAGTCCCGGACAGGGAAGAGACCCAGTACTTC.

V and J are TRBV7-9 and TRBJ1-6, with D hard to call. CDR3 size: 16 residues. V lost 5 bases to trimming and J lost 5 bases, with 16 bases between them. Germline V gene data show CDR1 as SEHNR and CDR2 as FQNEAQ (reference sequence). CDR3 nucleotide sequence: TGTGCCAGCAGCCTTATTCGGACGGCAAATAATTCACCCCTCCACTTT. Translation: CASSLIRTANNSPLHF.

This clonotype was picked up a small number of times. This chain links TRBV14 with TRBJ2-3, with D possibly TRBD2 on 6 matching bases. The germline gives CDR1 SGHDN, CDR2 FVKESK. Deletions cut 0 bases from V and 1 base from J, with 20 bases between. The CDR3 is 19 amino acids. Here the CDR3 reads CASSQDRRLWAGRTDTQYF. CDR3 sequence (DNA): TGTGCCAGCAGCCAAGATCGTCGCCTGTGGGCGGGGCGCACAGATACGCAGTATTTT.

In its sample, this clonotype was seen a few times. The chain carries TRBV4-1 and TRBJ2-3, with D maybe TRBD2 (6 bases). V lost 3 bases and J 6 bases, leaving 19 bases between the germline ends. CDR1 and CDR2 from the germline V gene are MGHRA and YSYEKL. The CDR3 totals 16 residues. DNA of the CDR3: TGCGCCAGCAGCCAGCGGGACTCCAGAAGAGCCGATACGCAGTATTTT. It encodes CASSQRDSRRADTQYF.

This clonotype was observed a few times. A much more abundant neighbour one base away suggests this may be a read error. This rearrangement joins TRBV4-1 to TRBJ2-7, with TRBD2 as a possible D gene (7 bases). The V and J ends lost 2 bases and 6 bases respectively, with 8 bases between them. Germline values: CDR1 MGHRA, CDR2 YSYEKL. CDR3 length equals 12 residues. CDR3 in DNA: TGCGCCAGCAGCCAAAGGGGGGGCGAGCAGTACTTC. This codes for CASSQRGGEQYF.

The rearrangement links TRBV4-1 to TRBJ1-5; D unclear. The CDR3 consists of 15 residues. Deletions cut 0 bases from V and 5 bases from J, with 11 bases between. Germline-derived CDR1 and CDR2 are MGHRA and YSYEKL. CDR3 sequence (DNA): TGCGCCAGCAGCCAAGACGAAGACGACTATCAGCCCCAGCATTTT. It is translated as CASSQDEDDYQPQHF.

The J gene is TRBJ2-5, the V gene TRBV11-2, with 12 nucleotides matching TRBD2. The CDR3 is 18 residues long. The V gene end was trimmed by 4 bases and the J gene end by 4 bases; junction bases not matched to a gene: 13. CDR1 and CDR2 (germline): SGHAT, FQNNGV. The CDR3 sequence: CASSSLIRLAGDLETQYF. The DNA of the CDR3 is TGTGCCAGCAGCTCCTTAATAAGACTAGCGGGGGACCTAGAGACCCAGTACTTC.

This clonotype was observed a few times. The gene calls are TRBV4-1 and TRBJ1-5; TRBD1 matches 7 bases. In germline, CDR1 is MGHRA, CDR2 YSYEKL. The junction had 10 bases not matched to a gene; V was cut back by 0 bases and J by 11 bases. The CDR3 has 15 residues. The CDR3 DNA sequence: TGCGCCAGCAGCCAAGATGAAGGGGGCCGAAAAGCCCAGCATTTT. Encoded protein: CASSQDEGGRKAQHF.

The chain has TRBV6-2 or TRBV6-3 and TRBJ1-5; D uncertain. The CDR3 has 15 amino acids. Trimming pared 0 bases from V and 0 bases from J, leaving 6 bases between. CDR1 and CDR2 from the germline V gene are MNHEY and SVGEGT. This CDR3 reads CASSYSLYSNQPQHF. CDR3 nucleotides: TGTGCCAGCAGTTACTCCTTGTATAGCAATCAGCCCCAGCATTTT.

V usage is TRBV5-1 and J usage is TRBJ2-1, with a possible D match to TRBD2 (6 bases). The ends were cut back, 0 bases at V and 9 bases at J, with 7 bases in the middle. This CDR3 has 12 residues. The germline V gene encodes CDR1 SGHRS and CDR2 YFSETQ. For the CDR3, the DNA is TGCGCCAGCAGCTTGGCCGGGGGTGAGCAGTTCTTC. This translates into CASSLAGGEQFF.

There are a few counts of this clonotype. The genes are TRBV7-9 and TRBJ1-2; unclear D gene. The CDR3 sequence is 12 residues long. V was shortened by 7 bases and J by 5 bases, with 11 bases between the two germline ends. The germline V gene encodes CDR1 SEHNR and CDR2 FQNEAQ (reference sequence). Here the CDR3 reads CASKAVLYGYTF. DNA of the CDR3: TGTGCCAGCAAGGCGGTTCTATATGGCTACACCTTC.

This clonotype came up a few times. V and J are TRBV9 and TRBJ2-1, with TRBD1 matching over 7 bases. The CDR3 loop spans 15 amino acids. The germline V gene has CDR1 SGDLS and CDR2 YYNGEE. The ends lost 3 bases at V and 6 bases at J; junction bases unmatched: 9. CDR3 sequence: CASSADRAGFNEQFF. In DNA, the CDR3 is TGTGCCAGCAGCGCAGACAGGGCCGGTTTCAATGAGCAGTTCTTC.

The chain carries TRBV6-5 and TRBJ1-1; 10 positions match TRBD1. After removal of 8 bases from V and 1 base from J, the junction contained 19 bases not matched to a gene. CDR3 size: 19 residues. CDR1 is MNHEY and CDR2 is SVGAGI in the germline V gene. In DNA form, the CDR3 reads TGTGCCAGCGGGCGAGGTGACAGGGGGCTAGGGGGGACGAACACTGAAGCTTTCTTT. Its translation: CASGRGDRGLGGTNTEAFF.

The chain recombines TRBV4-1 with TRBJ1-2; D is ambiguous. The CDR3 covers 11 residues. V shed 1 base and J shed 7 bases, with 4 bases lying between them. Looked up from germline, CDR1 is MGHRA and CDR2 is YSYEKL. The CDR3 here is CASSQGAGYTF. DNA of the CDR3: TGCGCCAGCAGCCAAGGGGCTGGCTACACCTTC.

This rearrangement joins TRBV12-3 or TRBV12-4 to TRBJ1-1; TRBD1 agrees at 7 bases. With 7 bases clipped from V and 5 bases from J, the junction kept 7 bases outside the gene matches. The CDR3 consists of 13 residues. The CDR3 coding sequence is TGTGCCAGCATCGAGGGGGCAAGGACTGAAGCTTTCTTT. Residues: CASIEGARTEAFF.